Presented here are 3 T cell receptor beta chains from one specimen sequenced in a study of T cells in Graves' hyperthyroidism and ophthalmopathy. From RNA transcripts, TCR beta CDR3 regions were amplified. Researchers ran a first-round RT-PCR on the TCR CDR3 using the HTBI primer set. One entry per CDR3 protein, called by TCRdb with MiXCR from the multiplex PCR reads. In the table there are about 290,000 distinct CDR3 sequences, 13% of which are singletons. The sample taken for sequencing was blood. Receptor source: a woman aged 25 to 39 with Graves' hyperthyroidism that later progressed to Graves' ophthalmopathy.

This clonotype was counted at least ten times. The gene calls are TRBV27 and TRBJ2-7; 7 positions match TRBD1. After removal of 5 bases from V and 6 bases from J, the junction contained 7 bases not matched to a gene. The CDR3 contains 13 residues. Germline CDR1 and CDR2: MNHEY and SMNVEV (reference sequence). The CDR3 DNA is TGTGCCAGCAGTATAACGACAGGGACCGAGCAGTACTTC. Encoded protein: CASSITTGTEQYF.

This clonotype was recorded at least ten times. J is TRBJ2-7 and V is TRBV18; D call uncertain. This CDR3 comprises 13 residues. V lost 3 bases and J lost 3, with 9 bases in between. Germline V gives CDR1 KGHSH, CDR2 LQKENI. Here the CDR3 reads CASSPSDGYEQYF. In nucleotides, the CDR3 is TGTGCCAGCTCACCTTCGGACGGCTACGAGCAGTACTTC.

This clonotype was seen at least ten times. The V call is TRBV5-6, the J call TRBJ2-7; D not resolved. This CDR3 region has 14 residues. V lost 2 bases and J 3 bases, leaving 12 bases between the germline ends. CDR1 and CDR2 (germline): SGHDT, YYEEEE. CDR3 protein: CASSFGPTRYEQYF. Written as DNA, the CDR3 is TGTGCCAGCAGCTTCGGACCCACCCGCTACGAGCAGTACTTC.